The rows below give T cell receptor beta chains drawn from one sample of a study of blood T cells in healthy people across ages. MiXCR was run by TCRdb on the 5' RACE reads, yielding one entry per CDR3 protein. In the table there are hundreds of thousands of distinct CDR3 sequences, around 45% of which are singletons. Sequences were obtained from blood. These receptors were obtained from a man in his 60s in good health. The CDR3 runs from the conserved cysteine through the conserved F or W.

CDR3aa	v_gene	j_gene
CASSRGADYGYTF	TRBV11-2	TRBJ1-2
CASSPTPGGPQETQYF	TRBV4-1	TRBJ2-5
CASSVQGTQETQYF	TRBV7-9	TRBJ2-5
CASSVPATGGTDTQYF	TRBV9	TRBJ2-3
CASSQDLNSGGVDTQYF	TRBV4-3	TRBJ2-3
CASRGVAQFF	TRBV28	TRBJ2-1
CASSQGLAGYNEQYF	TRBV5-1	TRBJ2-5
CASSVSPQGSGGGYTF	TRBV9	TRBJ1-2
CTSSPQPGLAAYNEQFF	TRBV12-3/TRBV12-4	TRBJ2-1
CASRDHGAPYGYTF	TRBV9	TRBJ1-2
CVITPGLAGDEQFF	TRBV10-3	TRBJ2-1
CASSLDRYTEAFF	TRBV5-1	TRBJ1-1
CASSQRPGSGPNEQYF	TRBV13	TRBJ2-7
CASSLDGETQYF	TRBV4-3	TRBJ2-5
CAISESGTGPGEQYF	TRBV10-3	TRBJ2-7
CASSQDQGLIYGYTF	TRBV4-3	TRBJ1-2
CASSYRDTDNYGYTF	TRBV5-1	TRBJ1-2
CASSLGWTSGSYEQYF	TRBV7-2	TRBJ2-7
CSGENGYEQYF	TRBV29-1	TRBJ2-7
CASSGNQRETQYF	TRBV11-3	TRBJ2-5
CASSPLGRGSESPLHF	TRBV12-3/TRBV12-4	TRBJ1-6
CASSLVTLPTNTGELFF	TRBV7-2	TRBJ2-2
CASRPGRPFGTDTQYF	TRBV6-1	TRBJ2-3
CASSSGTGSYNEQFF	TRBV7-6	TRBJ2-1
CASSLGGDRAYNEQFF	TRBV11-3	TRBJ2-1
CASSLRVNIQYF	TRBV6-2/TRBV6-3	TRBJ2-4
CASSQSGGPNNEQYF	TRBV5-1	TRBJ2-5
CASNQIGQKNTEAFF	TRBV12-3/TRBV12-4	TRBJ1-1
CASRRRADRGIRFYEQYF	TRBV6-1	TRBJ2-7
CAWSVSNRVHNEQYF	TRBV30	-
CASSPRTPYGYTF	TRBV12-3/TRBV12-4	TRBJ1-2
CASSSRDRGPHWQPQHF	TRBV14	TRBJ1-5
CSAADRNIQYF	TRBV20-1	-
CASSPAGLRNERFF	TRBV7-2	TRBJ2-1
CSASLRTSGNRGNEQFF	TRBV20-1	TRBJ2-1
CASSEALRVSGYTF	TRBV2	TRBJ1-2
CSAKAHGQGGSPLHF	TRBV20-1	TRBJ1-6
CASSASGGGLYERFF	TRBV2	TRBJ2-1
CASRHVGDNRREQFF	TRBV5-6	TRBJ2-1
CASLSWQGVAGANVLTF	TRBV6-6	TRBJ2-6
CASSTGTDDYEQYF	TRBV5-4	TRBJ2-7
CATSDQTYNEQFF	TRBV24-1	TRBJ2-1
CASRKMGVGANEKLFF	TRBV6-5	TRBJ1-4
CASSLQPDPEDTQYF	TRBV5-1	TRBJ2-3
CASSLVGGFDGYTF	TRBV7-9	TRBJ1-2
CASSVGQGPSATNEKLFF	TRBV9	TRBJ1-4
CSARRDSGANVLTF	TRBV20-1	TRBJ2-6
CASSLYLQGLDGYTF	TRBV5-5	TRBJ1-2
CASSPRDRGSEQYF	TRBV5-6	TRBJ2-7
CSARVRGGAGELFF	TRBV20-1	TRBJ2-2
CATSGQGQGVDTQYF	TRBV24-1	TRBJ2-3
CASSRQGIYGYTF	TRBV21-1	TRBJ1-2
CASGWDRGTYNEQFF	TRBV6-6	TRBJ2-1
CSARRGDAEAFF	TRBV20-1	TRBJ1-1